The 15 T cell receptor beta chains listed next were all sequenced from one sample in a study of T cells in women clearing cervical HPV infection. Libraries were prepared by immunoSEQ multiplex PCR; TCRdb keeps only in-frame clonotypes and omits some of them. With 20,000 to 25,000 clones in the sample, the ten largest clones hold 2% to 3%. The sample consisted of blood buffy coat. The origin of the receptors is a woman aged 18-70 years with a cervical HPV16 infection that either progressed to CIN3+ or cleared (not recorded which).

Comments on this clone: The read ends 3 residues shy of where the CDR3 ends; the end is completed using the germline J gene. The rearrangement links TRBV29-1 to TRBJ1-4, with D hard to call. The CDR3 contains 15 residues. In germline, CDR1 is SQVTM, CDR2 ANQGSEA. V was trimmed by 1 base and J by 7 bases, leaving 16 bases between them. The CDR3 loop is CSVEVLSRAGEKLFF. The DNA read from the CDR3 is TGCAGCGTTGAAGTTCTTTCCCGGGCGGGTGAAAAA.

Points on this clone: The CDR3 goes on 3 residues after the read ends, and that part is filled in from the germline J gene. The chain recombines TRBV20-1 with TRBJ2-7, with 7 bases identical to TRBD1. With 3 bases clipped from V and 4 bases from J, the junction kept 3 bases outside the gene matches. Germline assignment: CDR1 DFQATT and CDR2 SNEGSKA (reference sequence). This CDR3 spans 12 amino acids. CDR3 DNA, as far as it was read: TGCAGTGCTAGGAGGGGGCCTTACGAG. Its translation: CSARRGPYE. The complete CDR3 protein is CSARRGPYEQYF.

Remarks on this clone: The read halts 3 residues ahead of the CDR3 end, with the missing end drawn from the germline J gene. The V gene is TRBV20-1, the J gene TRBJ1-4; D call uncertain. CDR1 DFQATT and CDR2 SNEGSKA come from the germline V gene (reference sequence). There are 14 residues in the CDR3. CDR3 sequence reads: CSASPGFVNSPLFF. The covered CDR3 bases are TGCAGTGCTAGCCCCGGGTTTGTGAATTCACCA.

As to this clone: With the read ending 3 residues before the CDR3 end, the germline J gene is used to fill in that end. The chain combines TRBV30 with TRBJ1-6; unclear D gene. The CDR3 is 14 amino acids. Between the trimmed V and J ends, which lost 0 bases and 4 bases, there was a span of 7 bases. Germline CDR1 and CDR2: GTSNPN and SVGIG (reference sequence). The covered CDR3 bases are TGTGCCTGGAGTGTTTCCCGGTATAATTCACCC. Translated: CAWSVSRYNSP. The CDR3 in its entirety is CAWSVSRYNSPLHF.

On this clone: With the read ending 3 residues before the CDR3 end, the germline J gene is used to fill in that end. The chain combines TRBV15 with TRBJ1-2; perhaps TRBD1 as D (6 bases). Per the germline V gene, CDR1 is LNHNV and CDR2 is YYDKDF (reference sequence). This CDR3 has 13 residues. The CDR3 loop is CATSRAQGGGYTF. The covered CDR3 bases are TGTGCCACCAGCAGAGCACAGGGCGGCGGC.

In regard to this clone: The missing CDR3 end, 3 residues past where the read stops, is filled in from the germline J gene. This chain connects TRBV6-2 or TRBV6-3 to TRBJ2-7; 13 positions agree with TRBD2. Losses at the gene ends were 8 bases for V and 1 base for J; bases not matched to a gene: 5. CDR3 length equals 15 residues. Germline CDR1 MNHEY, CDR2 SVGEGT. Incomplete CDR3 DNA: TGTGCCAGCTACGGGGGACTAGCGGGATCCTACGAG. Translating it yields CASYGGLAGSYE. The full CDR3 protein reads CASYGGLAGSYEQYF.

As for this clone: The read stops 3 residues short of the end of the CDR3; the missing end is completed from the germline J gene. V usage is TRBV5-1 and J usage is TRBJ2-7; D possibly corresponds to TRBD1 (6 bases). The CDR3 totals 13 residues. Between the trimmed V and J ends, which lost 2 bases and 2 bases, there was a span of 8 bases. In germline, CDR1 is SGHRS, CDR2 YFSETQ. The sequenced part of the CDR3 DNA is TGCGCCAGCAGCTTCGGACAGACCTACGAG. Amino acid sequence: CASSFGQTYE. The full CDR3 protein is CASSFGQTYEQYF.

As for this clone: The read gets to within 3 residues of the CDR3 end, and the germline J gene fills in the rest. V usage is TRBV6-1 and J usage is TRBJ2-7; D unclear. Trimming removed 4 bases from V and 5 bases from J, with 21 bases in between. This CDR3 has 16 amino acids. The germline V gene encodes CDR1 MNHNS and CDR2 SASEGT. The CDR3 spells CASSVNFGRSTHEQYF. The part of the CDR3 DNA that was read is TGTGCCAGCAGTGTAAATTTTGGCAGGTCGACGCACGAG.

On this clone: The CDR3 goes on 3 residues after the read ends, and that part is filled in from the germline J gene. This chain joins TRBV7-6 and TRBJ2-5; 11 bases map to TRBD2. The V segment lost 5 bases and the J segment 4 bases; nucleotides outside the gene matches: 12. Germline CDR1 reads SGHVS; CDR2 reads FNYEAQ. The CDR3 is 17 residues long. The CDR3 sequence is CASSPRGSSGGPETQYF. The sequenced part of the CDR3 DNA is TGTGCCAGCAGCCCCCGAGGATCTAGCGGGGGGCCAGAGACC.

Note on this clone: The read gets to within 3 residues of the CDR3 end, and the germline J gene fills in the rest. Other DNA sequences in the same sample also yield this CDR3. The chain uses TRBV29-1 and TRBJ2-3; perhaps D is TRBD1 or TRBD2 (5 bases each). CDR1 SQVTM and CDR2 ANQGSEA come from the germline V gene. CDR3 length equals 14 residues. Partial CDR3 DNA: TGCAGCGTTGAAGCAGGGAGTGTAGGAGAGACG. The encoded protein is CSVEAGSVGET. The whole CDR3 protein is CSVEAGSVGETQYF.

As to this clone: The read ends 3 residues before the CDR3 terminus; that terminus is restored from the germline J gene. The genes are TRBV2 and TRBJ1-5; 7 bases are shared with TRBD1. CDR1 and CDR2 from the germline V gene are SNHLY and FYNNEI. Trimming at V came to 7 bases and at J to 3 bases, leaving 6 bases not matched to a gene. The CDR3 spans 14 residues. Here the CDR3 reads CASMGQTFNQPQHF. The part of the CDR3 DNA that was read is TGTGCCAGCATGGGACAGACATTCAATCAGCCC.

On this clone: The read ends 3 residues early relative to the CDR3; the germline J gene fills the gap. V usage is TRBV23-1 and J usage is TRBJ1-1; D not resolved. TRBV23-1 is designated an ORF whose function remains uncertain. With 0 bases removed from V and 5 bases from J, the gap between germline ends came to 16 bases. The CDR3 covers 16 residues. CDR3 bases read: TGCGCCAGCAGTCAATCGAGGGCCAGCTCGTGGACTGAA. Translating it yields CASSQSRASSWTE. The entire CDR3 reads CASSQSRASSWTEAFF.

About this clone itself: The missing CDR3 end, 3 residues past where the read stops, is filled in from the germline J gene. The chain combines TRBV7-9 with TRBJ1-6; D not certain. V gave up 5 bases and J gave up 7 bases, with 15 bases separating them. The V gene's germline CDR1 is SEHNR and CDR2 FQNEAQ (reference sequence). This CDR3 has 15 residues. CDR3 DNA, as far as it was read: TGTGCCAGCAGCCCCAGGTACTCCCAAAATTCACCC. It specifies CASSPRYSQNSP. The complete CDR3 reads CASSPRYSQNSPLHF. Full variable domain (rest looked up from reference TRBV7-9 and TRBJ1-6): DTGVSQNPRHKITKRGQNVTFRCDPISEHNRLYWYRQTLGQGPEFLTYFQNEAQLEKSRLLSDRFSAERPKGSFSTLEIQRTEQGDSAMYLCASSPRYSQNSPLHFGNGTRLTVT.

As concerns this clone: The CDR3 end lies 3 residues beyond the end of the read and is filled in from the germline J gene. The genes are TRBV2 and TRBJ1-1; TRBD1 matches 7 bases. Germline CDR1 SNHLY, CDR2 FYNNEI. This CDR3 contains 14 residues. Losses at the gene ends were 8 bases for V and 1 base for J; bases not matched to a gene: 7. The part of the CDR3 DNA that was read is TGTGCCAGCCGACGGACAGGTGAGAACACTGAA. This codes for CASRRTGENTE. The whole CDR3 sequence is CASRRTGENTEAFF.

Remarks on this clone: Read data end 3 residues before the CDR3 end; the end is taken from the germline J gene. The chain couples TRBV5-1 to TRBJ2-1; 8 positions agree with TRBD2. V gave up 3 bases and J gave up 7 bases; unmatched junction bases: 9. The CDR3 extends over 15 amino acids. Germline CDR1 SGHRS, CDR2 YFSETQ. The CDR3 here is CASSSHRSSGNEQFF. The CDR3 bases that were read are TGCGCCAGCAGCTCACACAGGTCTAGCGGGAATGAG.